The 8 T cell receptor beta chains below were found in one sample sequenced in a study of blood T cell repertoires in COVID-19. Clones were sequenced by immunoSEQ multiplex PCR, and TCRdb holds only the in-frame ones, with some missing. The sample holds over 30,000 clones, about 85% seen once. The sample consisted of peripheral blood. All receptors derive from an older man with active or convalescent COVID-19.

This chain links TRBV5-1 with TRBJ2-5, with 7 nucleotides matching TRBD1. The V gene end was trimmed by 5 bases and the J gene end by 0 bases; junction bases not matched to a gene: 4. Germline CDR1 and CDR2: SGHRS and YFSETQ. The CDR3 covers 14 residues. CDR3 nucleotide sequence: TGCGCCAGCAGAAGGGACAGAAACCAAGAGACCCAGTACTTC. It translates to CASRRDRNQETQYF.

The rearrangement joins TRBV18 to TRBJ2-1, with 12 positions matching TRBD2. V was pared by 3 bases and J by 7 bases, with 19 bases of the junction left unmatched. Germline CDR1 is KGHSH and CDR2 is LQKENI. This CDR3 region has 20 residues. The CDR3 sequence: CASSPLWTGSLAGGPNEQFF. The CDR3 DNA reads TGTGCCAGCTCACCGCTATGGACAGGCTCGCTAGCGGGGGGGCCTAATGAGCAGTTCTTC.

The V gene is TRBV2, the J gene TRBJ1-2; 7 nucleotides agree with TRBD1. The CDR3 contains 19 residues. The trim removed 6 bases at V and 4 bases at J, leaving 23 bases unmatched. In germline, CDR1 is SNHLY, CDR2 FYNNEI. This CDR3 reads CASRGPRGQESFAGYGYTF. CDR3 nucleotides: TGTGCCAGCAGAGGTCCGAGAGGACAGGAAAGTTTTGCCGGCTATGGCTACACCTTC.

Only a few counts were recorded for this clone. The V and J genes are TRBV7-9 and TRBJ1-2; a possible D gene is TRBD1 (6 bases). Germline assignment: CDR1 SEHNR and CDR2 FQNEAQ (reference sequence). The CDR3 has 14 amino acids. The V gene lost 1 base and the J gene lost 2 bases, with 8 bases spanning the gap. The CDR3 spells CASSLGQANYGYTF. As DNA, the CDR3 is TGTGCCAGCAGCTTAGGACAGGCGAACTATGGCTACACCTTC.

This clone was found once. The chain links TRBV11-3 to TRBJ2-1; 8 bases are shared with TRBD2. CDR3 size: 14 residues. Trimming cost V 3 bases and J 3 bases; bases outside gene matches: 1. CDR1 and CDR2 from the germline V gene are SGHNT and YENEEA. This CDR3 is CASSFSGSYNEQFF. The CDR3 region has the DNA TGTGCCAGCAGCTTCAGCGGGAGCTACAATGAGCAGTTCTTC.

This chain connects TRBV18 to TRBJ1-1; possibly TRBD1 for D (6 bases). Trimming took 1 base from V and 1 from J, leaving 7 bases between them. The CDR3 extends over 14 amino acids. The germline V gene encodes CDR1 KGHSH and CDR2 LQKENI. DNA for the CDR3: TGTGCCAGCTCACCACAGACAGGGAACACTGAAGCTTTCTTT. The encoded protein is CASSPQTGNTEAFF. The full variable domain, in which reference TRBV18 and TRBJ1-1 provide the parts outside the CDR3, is NAGVMQNPRHLVRRRGQEARLRCSPMKGHSHVYWYRQLPEEGLKFMVYLQKENIIDESGMPKERFSAEFPKEGPSILRIQQVVRGDSAAYFCASSPQTGNTEAFFGQGTRLTVV.

The chain carries TRBV12-3 or TRBV12-4 and TRBJ1-6, with D possibly matching TRBD1 (6 bases). Trimming shortened V by 3 bases and J by 10 bases, and 7 bases separated the two germline ends. This CDR3 has 12 residues. The CDR3 DNA follows: TGTGCCAGCAGTTTTGGGGGCTCACCCCTCCACTTT. It is translated as CASSFGGSPLHF.

The chain couples TRBV18 to TRBJ1-2; 12 positions match TRBD1. From germline, CDR1 is KGHSH and CDR2 LQKENI. CDR3 length equals 13 residues. J lost 9 bases, V lost 5 bases, and 4 bases had no gene match. CDR3 protein: CASSGDRGRRYTF. The DNA for the CDR3 is TGTGCCAGCTCAGGGGACAGGGGGCGTCGCTACACCTTC.